Below are 30 T cell receptor beta chains sequenced from a single sample in a study of T cell responses to AZD1222 COVID-19 vaccine. Measured with immunoSEQ multiplex PCR; TCRdb has only the in-frame clones, and not every one. Found here are around 80,000 clones, about 88% of them singletons; the top ten hold roughly a tenth. Specimen: peripheral blood, collected on day 0 of AZD1222 vaccination. These receptors were collected from an adult in good health.

The chain employs TRBV10-1 and TRBJ1-2; the D is unclear. This CDR3 has 13 amino acids. Germline V CDR1 and CDR2: WNHNN, SYGVQD (reference sequence). V dropped 0 bases and J dropped 6 bases, with 8 bases sitting between them. The CDR3 DNA is TGCGCCAGCAGTGAGTCGGGCAGGCATGGCTACACCTTC. This gives the protein CASSESGRHGYTF.

This chain uses TRBV6-5 with TRBJ1-6; 8 bases line up with TRBD1. The CDR3 contains 16 residues. Trimming at V came to 4 bases and at J to 11 bases, leaving 13 bases not matched to a gene. Germline V gene lookup returns CDR1 MNHEY and CDR2 SVGAGI. The CDR3 region has the DNA TGTGCCAGCAGTTTGCCGGCAGGGGGCGCGGTGGCACCCCTCCACTTT. It codes for CASSLPAGGAVAPLHF.

The chain has TRBV3-1 (or the pseudogene TRBV3-2) and TRBJ2-7; 10 bases map to TRBD1. With V trimmed by 0 bases and J by 3 bases, 5 bases remained unmatched. The CDR3 extends over 16 amino acids. Per germline, CDR1 LGHDT and CDR2 YNNKEL (reference sequence). The CDR3 DNA follows: TGTGCCAGCAGCCAAGAGGGGACAGGGGCGAACTACGAGCAGTACTTC. Translating gives CASSQEGTGANYEQYF.

In the case of this clone: A read error may produce the germline difference seen at one junction end. The chain couples TRBV4-1 to TRBJ2-6; 7 bases match TRBD1. Germline lookup yields CDR1 MGHRA and CDR2 YSYEKL. This CDR3 is 22 amino acids long. The DNA of the CDR3 is TGCGCCAGCAGCGAAGAACGTATACAGGGGAGCTGGACTCTGGTTCGGGCCAACGTCCTGACTTTC. Protein sequence: CASSEERIQGSWTLVRANVLTF.

The V gene is TRBV6-5, the J gene TRBJ1-6; 7 bases are a match to TRBD1. Germline V gene sequence: CDR1 MNHEY, CDR2 SVGAGI. With 7 bases clipped from V and 6 bases from J, the junction kept 3 bases outside the gene matches. The CDR3 is 13 amino acids. CDR3 DNA sequence: TGTGCCAGCACCCGACAGGGTAATTCACCCCTCCACTTT. Translating gives CASTRQGNSPLHF.

The chain is built from TRBV29-1 and TRBJ2-7, with TRBD2 identical over 9 bases. Germline lookup yields CDR1 SQVTM and CDR2 ANQGSEA. There are 16 residues in the CDR3. The V segment lost 1 base and the J segment 1 base; nucleotides outside the gene matches: 8. The CDR3 region is CSVEGVSGSQSYEQYF. The CDR3 bases are TGCAGCGTTGAAGGGGTTAGCGGGAGTCAATCCTACGAGCAGTACTTC.

In its sample, this clone was seen a few times. V usage is TRBV10-3 and J usage is TRBJ2-3; the match to TRBD1 covers 10 bases. V lost 3 bases to trimming and J lost 1 base; unmatched junction nucleotides: 4. Germline V CDR1 and CDR2: ENHRY, SYGVKD. The CDR3 consists of 16 residues. This CDR3 reads CAISDRDRGGTDTQYF. The CDR3 DNA sequence: TGTGCCATCAGTGACAGGGACAGGGGCGGCACAGATACGCAGTATTTT.

The V gene is TRBV19, the J gene TRBJ1-6; no clear D. The CDR3 is 13 residues long. CDR1 is LNHDA, CDR2 SQIVND, per germline (reference sequence). The V gene lost 3 bases and the J gene lost 5 bases, with 5 bases spanning the gap. This CDR3 reads CASSIDHNSPLHF. The CDR3 nucleotides are TGTGCCAGTAGTATTGACCATAATTCACCCCTCCACTTT.

This clone was recorded once. The rearrangement joins TRBV30 to TRBJ2-7, with TRBD2 matching 7 bases. CDR3 length equals 15 residues. V shed 2 bases and J 0 bases; nucleotides not matched to a gene: 7. Germline lookup yields CDR1 GTSNPN and CDR2 SVGIG (reference sequence). CDR3 in amino acids: CAWSYTRDYSYEQYF. CDR3 coding DNA: TGTGCCTGGAGTTATACTCGGGACTACTCCTACGAGCAGTACTTC.

The chain is built from TRBV9 and TRBJ2-1; TRBD2 matches 10 bases. The CDR3 length is 15 residues. Losses at the gene ends were 3 bases for V and 4 bases for J; bases not matched to a gene: 4. Looked up from germline, CDR1 is SGDLS and CDR2 is YYNGEE. This CDR3 reads CASSARLAGYNEQFF. For the CDR3, the DNA is TGTGCCAGCAGCGCGCGACTAGCGGGTTACAATGAGCAGTTCTTC. Full variable domain (rest looked up from reference TRBV9 and TRBJ2-1): DSGVTQTPKHLITATGQRVTLRCSPRSGDLSVYWYQQSLDQGLQFLIQYYNGEERAKGNILERFSAQQFPDLHSELNLSSLELGDSALYFCASSARLAGYNEQFFGPGTRLTVL.

The chain is built from TRBV27 and TRBJ2-7; TRBD1 aligns across 10 bases. J gave up 4 bases and V 3 bases, and 3 bases lay outside the gene matches. This CDR3 contains 14 residues. Germline V CDR1 and CDR2: MNHEY, SMNVEV (reference sequence). The CDR3 region is CASSFGTGDYEQYF. In nucleotides, the CDR3 is TGTGCCAGCAGTTTCGGGACAGGGGATTACGAGCAGTACTTC.

This chain connects TRBV20-1 to TRBJ1-2, with 7 bases fitting TRBD1. The V and J ends lost 3 bases and 8 bases, in that order; junction bases with no gene match: 9. There are 13 residues in the CDR3. Germline values: CDR1 DFQATT, CDR2 SNEGSKA (reference sequence). This chain's CDR3 is CSASEEGARGYTF. CDR3 coding DNA: TGCAGTGCTAGTGAGGAGGGGGCGAGGGGCTACACCTTC.

This chain links TRBV10-3 with TRBJ2-7, with 10 positions matching TRBD2. The CDR3 extends over 19 amino acids. V shed 4 bases and J 0 bases; nucleotides not matched to a gene: 15. In germline, CDR1 is ENHRY, CDR2 SYGVKD. The CDR3 loop reads CAISARSNSGGFDSYEQYV. DNA for the CDR3: TGTGCCATCAGTGCGAGATCGAATAGCGGGGGGTTCGACTCCTACGAGCAGTACGTC.

Only a few counts were recorded for this clone. CDR3: CASSRWGPTSGANVLTF. Written as DNA, the CDR3 is TGTGCCAGCAGTCGTTGGGGGCCGACCTCTGGGGCCAACGTCCTGACTTTC. V and J are TRBV6-2 or TRBV6-3 and TRBJ2-6; TRBD1 might be the D (6 bases). V shed 5 bases and J shed 0 bases, with 14 bases lying between them. From germline, CDR1 is MNHEY and CDR2 SVGEGT. This CDR3 comprises 17 residues.

The chain carries TRBV5-1 and TRBJ2-3; D remains unclear. V gave up 1 base and J gave up 6 bases, with 15 bases separating them. Germline CDR1 is SGHRS and CDR2 is YFSETQ. This CDR3 spans 15 amino acids. The CDR3 here is CASSLYRPPQDTQYF. The CDR3 DNA follows: TGCGCCAGCAGCTTGTATAGGCCTCCTCAGGATACGCAGTATTTT.

The chain has TRBV3-1 (or the pseudogene TRBV3-2) and TRBJ2-2; D remains ambiguous. Germline CDR1 reads LGHDT; CDR2 reads YNNKEL (reference sequence). Trimming cost V 1 base and J 5 bases, with 14 bases left between them. This CDR3 contains 16 residues. The CDR3 bases are TGTGCCAGCAGCCAAGGGGGTTCAGTGGTTACCGGGGAGCTGTTTTTT. As protein: CASSQGGSVVTGELFF.

This clone was observed once. The chain links TRBV5-1 to TRBJ1-3; D is undetermined. The length of the CDR3 is 16 residues. The germline V gene encodes CDR1 SGHRS and CDR2 YFSETQ. Deletions cut 2 bases from V and 0 bases from J, with 12 bases between. CDR3 amino acids: CASSLAWTGSGNTIYF. The CDR3 DNA follows: TGCGCCAGCAGCTTAGCTTGGACGGGCTCTGGAAACACCATATATTTT.

In its sample, this clone was seen a few times. This chain links TRBV7-9 with TRBJ1-5; D ambiguous. This CDR3 region has 15 residues. V lost 6 bases, J lost 3 bases, and 15 bases lay in between. In germline, CDR1 is SEHNR, CDR2 FQNEAQ (reference sequence). Here the CDR3 reads CASRPPGGPNQPQHF. CDR3 DNA: TGTGCCAGCAGACCACCGGGTGGCCCCAATCAGCCCCAGCATTTT.

This clone was recorded only once. The rearrangement links TRBV5-4 to TRBJ1-3, with D perhaps TRBD1 (5 bases). Trimming shortened V by 7 bases and J by 4 bases, and 15 bases separated the two germline ends. The germline V gene encodes CDR1 SGHNT and CDR2 YYREEE (reference sequence). The CDR3 spans 14 residues. CDR3 sequence reads: CASLGGPRGNTIYF. Here the CDR3 DNA reads TGTGCCAGCCTGGGGGGACCCCGGGGAAACACCATATATTTT.

A few counts support this clone. The chain recombines TRBV19 with TRBJ1-5; weak D call: TRBD1 (6 bases). Per germline, CDR1 LNHDA and CDR2 SQIVND (reference sequence). V was clipped by 3 bases and J by 4 bases, with 19 bases between them. The CDR3 has 17 amino acids. Here the CDR3 reads CASSIWGARSLNQPQHF. The DNA of the CDR3 is TGTGCCAGTAGTATCTGGGGGGCAAGAAGTTTAAATCAGCCCCAGCATTTT.

This chain connects TRBV27 to TRBJ1-1; the D gene is possibly TRBD1 (5 bases). The CDR3 is 13 residues long. Germline V gene sequence: CDR1 MNHEY, CDR2 SMNVEV (reference sequence). V was shortened by 5 bases and J by 7 bases, with 14 bases between the two germline ends. The CDR3 nucleotides are TGTGCCAGCAGTGTGACAGTTACAAGTGAAGCTTTCTTT. Translating it yields CASSVTVTSEAFF.

The chain links TRBV2 to TRBJ2-7; D unresolved. Germline values: CDR1 SNHLY, CDR2 FYNNEI. Trimming took off 6 bases at V and 2 bases at J, with 11 bases between the two ends. This CDR3 contains 13 residues. The CDR3 region is CASSGILTYEQYF. CDR3 bases: TGTGCCAGCAGCGGAATCTTGACCTACGAGCAGTACTTC.

V is TRBV6-6 and J is TRBJ1-6, with D perhaps matching TRBD1 (6 bases). The CDR3 contains 15 residues. CDR1 MNHNY and CDR2 SVGAGI come from the germline V gene (reference sequence). With 0 bases removed from V and 7 bases from J, the gap between germline ends came to 10 bases. This chain's CDR3 is CASSYSGGSNSPLHF. The CDR3 region has the DNA TGTGCCAGCAGTTACTCAGGGGGTAGCAATTCACCCCTCCACTTT.

The J gene is TRBJ2-7, the V gene TRBV5-1, with 12 bases that match TRBD2. V lost 6 bases to trimming and J lost 5 bases; unmatched junction nucleotides: 9. CDR1 is SGHRS and CDR2 is YFSETQ in the germline V gene. The CDR3 loop spans 15 amino acids. The CDR3 loop reads CASTVGSSGRDEQYF. In nucleotides, the CDR3 is TGCGCCAGCACTGTGGGGTCTAGCGGGAGGGACGAGCAGTACTTC.

The table lists this clone with a count of one. The chain joins TRBV12-3 or TRBV12-4 to TRBJ2-5, with D uncertain. V shed 6 bases and J shed 5 bases, with 10 bases lying between them. The length of the CDR3 is 12 residues. CDR3: CASRTLGETQYF. DNA of the CDR3: TGTGCCAGCAGAACGCTCGGGGAGACCCAGTACTTC.

This chain uses TRBV4-1 with TRBJ2-7; no clear D. Germline CDR1 MGHRA, CDR2 YSYEKL. V was pared by 1 base and J by 2 bases, with 12 bases between. The CDR3 runs to 15 residues. CDR3 DNA: TGCGCCAGCAGCCAAGTTTCCCCTGGGACCTACGAGCAGTACTTC. It codes for CASSQVSPGTYEQYF.

This sequence joins TRBV5-1 and TRBJ2-1; D possibly corresponds to TRBD2 (6 bases). The CDR3 runs 17 residues. Germline V gene sequence: CDR1 SGHRS, CDR2 YFSETQ. With 0 bases removed from V and 4 bases from J, the gap between germline ends came to 17 bases. CDR3 nucleotide sequence: TGCGCCAGCAGCTTGGGAAATAGCGGACGTTATTACAATGAGCAGTTCTTC. Translation: CASSLGNSGRYYNEQFF.

V usage is TRBV6-2 or TRBV6-3 and J usage is TRBJ1-3; tentative D call: TRBD1 (6 bases). The CDR3 spans 18 residues. Germline loops: CDR1 MNHEY, CDR2 SVGEGT. Between the trimmed V and J ends, which lost 0 bases and 0 bases, there was a span of 15 bases. For the CDR3, the DNA is TGTGCCAGCAGTTACTCTGGGGCAGGGGTCTTCTCTGGAAACACCATATATTTT. Translating gives CASSYSGAGVFSGNTIYF.

The chain uses TRBV6-5 and TRBJ2-5; the D call may be TRBD1 or TRBD2 (5 bases each). The V end was cut by 7 bases, the J end by 1 base, with 10 bases between. Germline CDR1 MNHEY, CDR2 SVGAGI. There are 13 residues in the CDR3. The CDR3 region is CASNRDLQETQYF. The DNA for the CDR3 is TGTGCCAGCAACCGGGACCTCCAAGAGACCCAGTACTTC.

This clone was seen more than once but under ten times. J is TRBJ1-5 and V is TRBV28; 8 bases align to TRBD1. The V gene's germline CDR1 is MDHEN and CDR2 SYDVKM. V trimming: 2 bases; J trimming: 2 bases; junction bases outside the gene matches: 5. The CDR3 consists of 16 residues. The DNA for the CDR3 is TGTGCCAGCAGTTTAGAGACAGGGGCCGGCAATCAGCCCCAGCATTTT. Translation: CASSLETGAGNQPQHF.